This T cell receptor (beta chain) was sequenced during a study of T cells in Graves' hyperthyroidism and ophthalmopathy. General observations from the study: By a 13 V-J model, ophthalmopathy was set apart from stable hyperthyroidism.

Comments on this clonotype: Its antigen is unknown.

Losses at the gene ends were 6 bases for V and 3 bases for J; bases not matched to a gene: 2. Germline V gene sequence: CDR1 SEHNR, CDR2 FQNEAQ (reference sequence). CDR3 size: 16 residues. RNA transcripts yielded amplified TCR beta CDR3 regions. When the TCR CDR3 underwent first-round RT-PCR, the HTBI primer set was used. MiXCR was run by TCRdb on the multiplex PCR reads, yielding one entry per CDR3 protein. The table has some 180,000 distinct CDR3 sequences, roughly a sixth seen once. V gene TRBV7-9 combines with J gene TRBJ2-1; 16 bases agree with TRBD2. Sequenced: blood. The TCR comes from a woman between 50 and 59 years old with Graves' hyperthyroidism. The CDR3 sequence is CASSGTSGRDYNEQFF. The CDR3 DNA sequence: TGTGCCAGCAGTGGGACTAGCGGGAGGGACTACAATGAGCAGTTCTTC.